This T cell receptor (beta chain) was documented in a study of blood T cell repertoires in COVID-19. Overall study context: Donors in the United States, Italy and Spain gave samples during acute or convalescent COVID-19. Nucleic acid was either cDNA or gDNA, and it came from T cells, B-cell-depleted T cells, or PBMCs.

This clone was detected only once. The ends were cut back, 6 bases at V and 1 base at J, with 6 bases in the middle. This CDR3 comprises 11 residues. Germline V gives CDR1 DFQATT, CDR2 SNEGSKA (reference sequence). The assay was immunoSEQ multiplex PCR, and TCRdb's table has in-frame clones only and misses some. The sample consists of approximately 170,000 clones, approximately 80% of them appearing once. The sample consisted of PBMCs or T cells enriched from blood (not recorded which). The chain links TRBV20-1 to TRBJ1-2, with D unclear. The TCR comes from a woman aged 50 to 65 who had recovered from COVID-19. The CDR3 here is CSARSNYGYTF. The CDR3 DNA is TGCAGTGCCCGGAGTAACTATGGCTACACCTTC.